This passage covers 3 T cell receptor beta chains from one sample sequenced in a study of blood T cell repertoires in COVID-19. Clones were sequenced by immunoSEQ multiplex PCR, and TCRdb holds only the in-frame ones, with some missing. The table lists about 380,000 clones, 88% of them singletons. Material for sequencing was PBMCs or T cells enriched from blood (not recorded which). The receptors were gathered from a young woman who had recovered from COVID-19.

This chain links TRBV27 with TRBJ2-7, with TRBD1 matching 7 bases. CDR1 and CDR2 (germline): MNHEY, SMNVEV (reference sequence). The CDR3 contains 14 residues. The J segment lost 5 bases and the V segment lost 7 bases, leaving 11 bases of the junction unmatched. DNA of the CDR3: TGTGCCAGCAATCGGGACAGACTCACCCACGAGCAGTACTTC. Translation gives CASNRDRLTHEQYF.

In this sample, this clone turned up once. The chain has TRBV2 and TRBJ2-5, with 9 bases matching TRBD2. The CDR3 loop spans 17 amino acids. Germline CDR1 is SNHLY and CDR2 is FYNNEI. Trimming removed 7 bases from V and 2 bases from J; junction bases left unmatched: 14. CDR3 in amino acids: CASKLMALSGGQETQYF. DNA of the CDR3: TGTGCCAGCAAGCTTATGGCCCTCAGCGGGGGGCAAGAGACCCAGTACTTC.

The genes are TRBV3-1 (or the pseudogene TRBV3-2) and TRBJ1-2, with D perhaps TRBD1 (5 bases). The germline gives CDR1 LGHDT, CDR2 YNNKEL (reference sequence). V lost 1 base and J 4 bases, leaving 13 bases between the germline ends. The CDR3 runs 15 residues. CDR3 sequence: CASSQGVGGGYGYTF. DNA of the CDR3: TGTGCCAGCAGCCAAGGGGTTGGGGGAGGCTATGGCTACACCTTC.